This TCR beta chain was observed in a study of post-analysis software for immune sequencing data. Overall study: In terms of disease course, relapsing-remitting, secondary progressive and progressive-relapsing multiple sclerosis were included.

Prepared TCR beta cDNA libraries contained unique molecular identifiers. MiXCR, run by TCRdb on the PCR reads, gives a single entry per CDR3 protein. The sample records around 770,000 distinct CDR3 sequences, just over 45% being singletons. The TCR originated in a girl aged 10 to 17 with multiple sclerosis. Sequencing was done on a sample of blood.

The CDR3: CASSLRLAGGPAKETQYF. CDR3 DNA sequence: TGTGCCAGCAGCCTCCGACTAGCGGGAGGGCCGGCTAAGGAGACCCAGTACTTC. The chain employs TRBV7-2 and TRBJ2-4; TRBD2 agrees at 14 bases. The DNA matches TRBJ2-5 better at its end, which makes the J call doubtful. Germline CDR1 is SGHTA and CDR2 is FQGNSA. The CDR3 runs 18 residues.